The 7 T cell receptor beta chains in this list originate from one sample, sequenced in a study of CD8+ T cells in alopecia areata. Described treatment: oral pan-JAK inhibitor, 5-10 mg twice daily. As the sequencing template, cDNA was produced by extracting RNA and reverse transcribing it. Clones were read by immunoSEQ multiplex PCR, and TCRdb kept only the in-frame ones, dropping some. The profile shows approximately 170,000 clones, approximately 60% of them singletons. Sample: CD4+ T cells sorted from blood, taken at week 4, from a patient treated with tofacitinib. The source is a human donor with alopecia areata.

This chain uses TRBV19 with TRBJ1-5; D possibly corresponds to TRBD1 (5 bases). CDR1 LNHDA and CDR2 SQIVND come from the germline V gene (reference sequence). The V gene lost 3 bases and the J gene lost 7 bases, with 13 bases spanning the gap. The length of the CDR3 is 14 residues. The CDR3 nucleotides are TGTGCCAGTAGTATGCAGGGATATCGCCAGCCCCAGCATTTT. This codes for CASSMQGYRQPQHF.

CDR3 coding DNA: TGCAGCGTTGAAGAAAGGGGGGGCCTTGGGGCCAACGTCCTGACTTTC. Encoded protein: CSVEERGGLGANVLTF. The J gene is TRBJ2-6, the V gene TRBV29-1, with D perhaps matching TRBD2 (7 bases). The ends were cut back, 0 bases at V and 3 bases at J, with 12 bases in the middle. Germline V gives CDR1 SQVTM, CDR2 ANQGSEA. This CDR3 is built from 16 residues.

The rearrangement links TRBV29-1 to TRBJ2-3; D remains ambiguous. Trimming stripped 1 base from V and 6 bases from J, with 8 bases between. CDR1 and CDR2 (germline): SQVTM, ANQGSEA. The CDR3 spans 12 residues. CDR3 protein: CSVEGGFDTQYF. The CDR3, as DNA: TGCAGCGTTGAAGGAGGCTTCGATACGCAGTATTTT.

There are a few counts of this clone. The chain combines TRBV25-1 with TRBJ2-1; perhaps D is TRBD1 or TRBD2 (6 bases each). CDR1 is MGHDK, CDR2 SYGVNS, per germline. V gave up 6 bases and J gave up 1 base, with 13 bases separating them. This CDR3 has 15 residues. The CDR3 region has the DNA TGTGCCAGCAGCGCCGAGGGGGGTTCCTACAATGAGCAGTTCTTC. This gives the protein CASSAEGGSYNEQFF.

This clone was detected once. The chain is built from TRBV5-1 and TRBJ2-5, with D unclear. Trimming took 4 bases from V and 4 from J, leaving 11 bases between them. CDR3 length equals 13 residues. Looked up from germline, CDR1 is SGHRS and CDR2 is YFSETQ. CDR3 sequence reads: CASSARTGETQYF. The CDR3 DNA follows: TGCGCCAGCAGCGCACGGACCGGAGAGACCCAGTACTTC.

This clone was observed a few times. The genes are TRBV5-6 and TRBJ2-7, with D unresolved. Germline-derived CDR1 and CDR2 are SGHDT and YYEEEE. CDR3 length: 13 residues. Trimming removed 4 bases at V and 3 bases at J, with 11 bases between. The CDR3, as DNA: TGTGCCAGCAGCGTCGGACCGTTCTACGAGCAGTACTTC. Residues: CASSVGPFYEQYF.

This clone occurred a few times. The chain couples TRBV4-3 to TRBJ1-2; no firm D call. The V gene lost 1 base and the J gene lost 8 bases, with 11 bases spanning the gap. The CDR3 sequence is 13 residues long. Per the germline V gene, CDR1 is LGHNA and CDR2 is YSLEER. This CDR3 is CASSQGPDFGYTF. CDR3 in DNA: TGCGCCAGCAGCCAAGGGCCTGACTTCGGCTACACCTTC.